This TCR beta chain was recovered during a study of Graves' ophthalmopathy and Graves' hyperthyroidism. Study as a whole: Peripheral blood samples were taken at initial diagnosis, before any treatment.

The study amplified TCR beta CDR3 regions using RNA transcripts. HTBI primers were used in a first-round RT-PCR, which preceded a second-round multiplex PCR. Each CDR3 protein gets one entry after TCRdb re-called the multiplex PCR reads with MiXCR. The sample carries almost 400,000 distinct CDR3 sequences, about 17% recorded once. Each donor who had ophthalmopathy showed moderate-to-severe activity, a CAS of ≥3, a NOSPECS of ≥4, and a duration under 3 months. This clonotype was counted at least ten times. One end of the junction varies from germline; a read error may be responsible. This TCR came from a woman younger than 30 with Graves' ophthalmopathy. Material: peripheral blood.

The CDR3 spells CASSSQGETQCF. As DNA, the CDR3 is TGTGCCAGCAGCTCTCAGGGCGAGACCCAGTGCTTC. The chain combines TRBV11-1 with TRBJ2-5, with D maybe TRBD1 (5 bases). The CDR3 contains 12 residues. CDR1 and CDR2 (germline): SGHAT, FQDESV (reference sequence).